The source of this T cell receptor (beta chain) is a study of blood T cell repertoires in COVID-19. Study-level information: Sites in the United States, Italy and Spain provided acute and convalescent COVID-19 samples. In each case, the material was cDNA or gDNA derived from T cells, B-cell-depleted T cells, or PBMCs.

Original handling: Estimation of nucleated cell counts relied on the amplification of reference gene primers. The data were produced by immunoSEQ multiplex PCR, yet TCRdb's version contains in-frame clones alone and is incomplete. V and J calls and clone size are given by that table; D and trimming were obtained from the DNA. Of roughly 250,000 clones listed, approximately 83% were seen once; the top ten hold around 9.9%. This CDR3 is built from 11 residues. Looked up from germline, CDR1 is MNHEY and CDR2 is SVGAGI. V was clipped by 7 bases and J by 4 bases, with 7 bases between them. The receptor was isolated from a woman of 80 years or more with acute or convalescent COVID-19. This rearrangement joins TRBV6-5 to TRBJ1-2; D gene unclear. Sequencing input: peripheral blood. The chain's CDR3 is CASKRSYGYTF. CDR3 coding DNA: TGTGCCAGCAAAAGGAGCTATGGCTACACCTTC.